The T cell receptor (beta chain) described here comes from a study of cytomegalovirus exposure and HLA in healthy donors. Study as a whole: Both the 100 to 150 validation repertoires and the approximately 670 first-cohort repertoires used the same platform, as reported by a later analysis.

Study conclusions and caveats: Generally TCR sequences proved uncommon, though certain public TCRs appeared in numerous donors. The tendency of first-cohort TCR clusters to co-occur in the 110 or so validation repertoires emerged from a later analysis.

This clone was seen once. Its specificity is not known. The donors formed part of the roughly 120-subject validation cohort, distinct from the roughly 630-subject first cohort. The ends were cut back, 0 bases at V and 0 bases at J, with 10 bases in the middle. CDR3 length: 16 amino acids. Per germline, CDR1 LGHNA and CDR2 YNFKEQ. The table came from immunoSEQ multiplex PCR; TCRdb's copy has only in-frame clones and leaves some out. The table has more than 250,000 clones, about 90% seen once. This sequence originates from a woman aged 25 to 39 in good health and CMV-seronegative. Sequences were obtained from PBMCs. The chain couples TRBV4-2 to TRBJ2-3; D ambiguous. The CDR3 sequence is CASSQEWRPSTDTQYF. The CDR3 nucleotides are TGTGCCAGCAGCCAAGAGTGGCGCCCTAGCACAGATACGCAGTATTTT.